This T cell receptor (beta chain) emerged from a study of T cell clones after liver transplantation (dated by TCRdb to the late 2010s). Background on the whole study: ITN030ST, the source of the samples, was a randomized trial that attempted immunosuppression withdrawal within 2 years of liver transplantation. Donor-reactive T cell clones were identified by TCRbeta sequencing after a pre-transplant mixed lymphocyte reaction and then tracked in post-transplant blood. As an antigen-independent comparator for the donor-reactive sequences, third party-reactive TCRbeta sequences from pre-transplant MLRs were identified as well. Three of the eight recipients were HCV-positive; the others were transplanted for non-autoimmune, non-viral indications. Subjects received no induction therapy and standard immunosuppression until randomization at 12-24 months post-transplant. Tolerance was defined as complete withdrawal of immunosuppression for at least one year without a rise in liver enzymes beyond twice the upper limit of normal. Blood samples were collected pre-transplant, then pre-randomization ahead of withdrawal, and finally post-randomization once withdrawal had either been completed or failed. The studied cohort comprised 8 liver transplant recipients, 3 classified as tolerant and 5 as non-tolerant. On the study overall, not on this receptor specifically: Once repertoire turnover was taken into account, donor-reactive detection showed a significant reduction for CD4 in 7 of 8 subjects and for CD8 in 8 of 8. Because of small, heterogeneous patient numbers and non-standardized post-transplant time points, the conclusions were only preliminary. In 5 of 8 subjects, circulating donor-reactive CD4 TCRbeta sequences decreased significantly after transplant, regardless of tolerance or HCV status. Without allograft tissue specimens, donor-reactive T cells may have migrated into the graft rather than being deleted. Low numbers of available donor cells limited the measurable donor-reactive repertoire in two subjects. The decline in donor-reactive sequences exceeded the decline in third party-reactive sequences, suggesting partial antigen-specific deletion that was unrelated to withdrawal success.

In the case of this clone: Its antigen specificity is not known. Per-base quality was not reported, and no clone a single base away is much larger than it.

High-throughput TCRbeta CDR3 sequencing of frozen genomic DNA was performed by immunoSEQ, including PCR amplification, mapping, bias correction and internal controls. Per the source publication's procedure: Productive rearrangements were kept, and unique TCRbeta sequences were defined by CDR3 nucleotide sequence plus V and J gene. Donor-reactive sequences required at least 5-fold expansion in CFSE-low cells versus unstimulated pre-transplant cells and at least 0.01% frequency. To ensure at least 90% detection power, minimum frequency thresholds were set for each subject based on that subject's lowest-template unstimulated sample. Jensen-Shannon divergence between the top 1000 TCRbeta sequences after and before transplant was used to measure repertoire turnover. Changes in detection of donor-reactive sequences were assessed with two-sided Fisher's exact tests. This immuneACCESS table, as held by TCRdb, lists in-frame sequences with V and J called but not all clones. Of the missing ones, under half trace to an unresolved V gene in checked studies; the others have no known cause. From that table come the V and J calls and clone size; the DNA was used to work out D and trimming. This sample holds around 120,000 clones; over 75% were observed only once. The ten most abundant clones make up roughly 0.83% of the sample.

Thawed unstimulated PBMCs were stained for CD3, CD4 and CD8 and FACS-sorted into CD3+CD4+ and CD3+CD8+ populations. All 8 studied subjects were randomized to immunosuppression withdrawal. Genomic DNA was isolated with the Qiagen DNeasy Blood and Tissue Kit. The receptor's source is a human patient who received a liver transplant. Following a transplant, some T lymphocytes may have been derived from the graft donor. The sample here was CD4+ T cells from blood, taken 12 months after liver transplant.

CDR3 protein: CASSQDRHNEQFF. The base sequence is TGTGCCAGCAGCCAAGATAGACACAATGAGCAGTTCTTC. The chain is assembled from TRBV4-2 and TRBJ2-1; there is no confident call for the D gene. V is shortened by 0 bases, J by 5 bases, and the region joining them spans 5 bases. The germline V gene sets CDR1 to LGHNA and CDR2 to YNFKEQ. The CDR3 runs 13 amino acids, cysteine and phenylalanine included. The kept DNA is CDR3 alone, 39 bases in frame from the first base.